This T cell receptor beta chain was recovered during a study of neurological immune-mediated disorders. Overall study results and limits: The multiple sclerosis repertoire cluster lacked an association with any feature, whether clinical or MRI.

TCRdb processed the 5' RACE reads anew with MiXCR; each CDR3 protein has one entry. Found here are around 130,000 distinct CDR3 sequences, roughly 3.2% of them singletons; the top ten hold over 1%. This clonotype was picked up many times. Antigen specificity is unknown. V was cut by 5 bases and J by 5 bases, with 15 bases left in between. CDR1 DFQATT and CDR2 SNEGSKA come from the germline V gene (reference sequence). This CDR3 has 14 residues. Material for sequencing was PBMCs. The source of this sequence is a woman aged 25 to 39 with multiple sclerosis. This chain uses TRBV20-1 with TRBJ1-4, with D hard to call. DNA of the CDR3: TGCAGTGCTCCCTCCGTGGTCGGCAATGAAAAACTGTTTTTT. Encoded protein: CSAPSVVGNEKLFF.